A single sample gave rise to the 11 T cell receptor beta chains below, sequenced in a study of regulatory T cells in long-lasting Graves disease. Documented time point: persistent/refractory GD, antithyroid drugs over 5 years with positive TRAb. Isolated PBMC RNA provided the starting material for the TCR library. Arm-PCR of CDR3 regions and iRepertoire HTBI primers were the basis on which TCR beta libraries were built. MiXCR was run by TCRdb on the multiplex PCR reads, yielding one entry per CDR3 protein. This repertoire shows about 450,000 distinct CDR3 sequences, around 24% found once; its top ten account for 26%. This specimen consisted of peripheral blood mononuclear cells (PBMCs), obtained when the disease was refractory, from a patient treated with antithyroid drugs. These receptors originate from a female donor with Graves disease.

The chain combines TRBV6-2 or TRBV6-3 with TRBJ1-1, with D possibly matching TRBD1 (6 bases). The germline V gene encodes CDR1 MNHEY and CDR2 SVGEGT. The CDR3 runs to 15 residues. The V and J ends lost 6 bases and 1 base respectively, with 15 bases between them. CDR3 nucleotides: TGTGCCAGCAGCAAGCCAGGGGCACAGAACACTGAAGCTTTCTTT. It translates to CASSKPGAQNTEAFF.

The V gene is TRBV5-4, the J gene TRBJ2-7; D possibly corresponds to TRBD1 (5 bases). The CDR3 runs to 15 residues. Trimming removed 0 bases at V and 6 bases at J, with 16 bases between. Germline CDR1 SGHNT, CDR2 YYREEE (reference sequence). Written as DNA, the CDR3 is TGTGCCAGCAGCTTGGGCTGGGATTTTGACAGCGAGCAGTACTTC. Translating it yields CASSLGWDFDSEQYF.

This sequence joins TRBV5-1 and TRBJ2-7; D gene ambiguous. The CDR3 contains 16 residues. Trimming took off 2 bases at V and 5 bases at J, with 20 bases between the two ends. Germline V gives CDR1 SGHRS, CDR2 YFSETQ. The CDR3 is CASSFGPRSGNNEQYF. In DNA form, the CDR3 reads TGCGCCAGCAGCTTTGGTCCGAGATCCGGAAACAACGAGCAGTACTTC.

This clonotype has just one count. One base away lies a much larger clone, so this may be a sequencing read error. The CDR3 DNA reads as TGTGCCACCAGCAGAGTGAGGACCGGGGAGCTGTTTTTT. Translating gives CATSRVRTGELFF. The V gene is TRBV15, the J gene TRBJ2-2; D call uncertain. CDR3 size: 13 residues. Germline V gene sequence: CDR1 LNHNV, CDR2 YYDKDF (reference sequence). V shed 1 base and J shed 5 bases, with 5 bases lying between them.

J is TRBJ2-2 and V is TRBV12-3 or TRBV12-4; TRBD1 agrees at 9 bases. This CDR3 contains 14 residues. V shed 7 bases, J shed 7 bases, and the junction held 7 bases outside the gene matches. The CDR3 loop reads CASNPGQGIGELFF. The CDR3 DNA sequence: TGTGCCAGCAATCCGGGACAGGGAATCGGGGAGCTGTTTTTT.

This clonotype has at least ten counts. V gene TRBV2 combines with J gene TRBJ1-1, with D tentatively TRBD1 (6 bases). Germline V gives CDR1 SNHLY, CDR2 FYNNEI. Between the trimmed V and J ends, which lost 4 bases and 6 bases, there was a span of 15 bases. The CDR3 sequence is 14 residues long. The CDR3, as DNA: TGTGCCAGCAGTGGTACAGGGTATGAGCCTGAAGCTTTCTTT. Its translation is CASSGTGYEPEAFF. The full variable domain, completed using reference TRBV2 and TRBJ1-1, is EPEVTQTPSHQVTQMGQEVILRCVPISNHLYFYWYRQILGQKVEFLVSFYNNEISEKSEIFDDQFSVERPDGSNFTLKIRSTKLEDSAMYFCASSGTGYEPEAFFGQGTRLTVV.

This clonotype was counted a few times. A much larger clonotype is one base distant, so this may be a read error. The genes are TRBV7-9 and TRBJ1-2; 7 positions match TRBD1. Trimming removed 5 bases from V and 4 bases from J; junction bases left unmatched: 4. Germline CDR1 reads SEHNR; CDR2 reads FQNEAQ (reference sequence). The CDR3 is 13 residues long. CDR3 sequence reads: CASSPGQFYGYTF. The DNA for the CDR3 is TGTGCCAGCAGCCCGGGACAGTTCTATGGCTACACCTTC.

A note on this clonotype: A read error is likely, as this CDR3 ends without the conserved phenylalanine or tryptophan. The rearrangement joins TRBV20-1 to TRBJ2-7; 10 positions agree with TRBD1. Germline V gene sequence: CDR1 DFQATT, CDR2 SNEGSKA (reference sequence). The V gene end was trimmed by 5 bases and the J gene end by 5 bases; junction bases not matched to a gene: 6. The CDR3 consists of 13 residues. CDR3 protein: CSAPWDRGNEQYS. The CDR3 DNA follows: TGCAGTGCTCCTTGGGACAGGGGAAACGAGCAGTACTCC.

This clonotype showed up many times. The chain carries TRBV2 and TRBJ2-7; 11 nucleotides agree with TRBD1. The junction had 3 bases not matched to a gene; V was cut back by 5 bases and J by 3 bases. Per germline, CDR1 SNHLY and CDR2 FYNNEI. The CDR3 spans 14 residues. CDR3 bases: TGTGCCAGCAGTAGGGGACAGGGGGGCTACGAGCAGTACTTC. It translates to CASSRGQGGYEQYF.

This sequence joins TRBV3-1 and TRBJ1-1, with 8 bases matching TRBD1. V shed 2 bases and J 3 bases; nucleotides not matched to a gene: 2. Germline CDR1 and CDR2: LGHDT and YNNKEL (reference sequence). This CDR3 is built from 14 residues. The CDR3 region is CASSQRQGYTEAFF. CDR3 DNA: TGTGCCAGCAGCCAACGACAGGGGTACACTGAAGCTTTCTTT.

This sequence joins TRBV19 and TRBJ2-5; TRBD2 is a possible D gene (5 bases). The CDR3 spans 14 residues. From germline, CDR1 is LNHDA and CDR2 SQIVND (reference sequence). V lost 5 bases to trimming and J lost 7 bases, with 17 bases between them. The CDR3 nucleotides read TGTGCCAGTAGTGCTGGACGCCCGGCGGGGACCCAGTACTTC. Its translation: CASSAGRPAGTQYF.